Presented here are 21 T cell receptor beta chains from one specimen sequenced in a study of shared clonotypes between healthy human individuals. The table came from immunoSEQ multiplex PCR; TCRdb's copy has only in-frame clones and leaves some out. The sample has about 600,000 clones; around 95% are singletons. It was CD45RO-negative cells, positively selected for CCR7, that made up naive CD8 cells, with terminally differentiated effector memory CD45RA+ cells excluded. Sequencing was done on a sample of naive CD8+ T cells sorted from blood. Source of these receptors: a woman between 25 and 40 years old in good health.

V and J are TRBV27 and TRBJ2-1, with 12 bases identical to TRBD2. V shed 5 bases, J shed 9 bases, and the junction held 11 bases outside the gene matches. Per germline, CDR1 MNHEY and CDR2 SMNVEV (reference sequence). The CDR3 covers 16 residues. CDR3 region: CASSLTLAGGPSEQFF. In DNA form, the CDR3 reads TGTGCCAGCAGTCTCACGCTAGCGGGAGGGCCAAGTGAGCAGTTCTTC.

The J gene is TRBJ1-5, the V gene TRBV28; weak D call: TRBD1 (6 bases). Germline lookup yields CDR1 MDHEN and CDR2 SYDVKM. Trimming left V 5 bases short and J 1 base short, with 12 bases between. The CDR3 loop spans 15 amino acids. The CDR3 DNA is TGTGCCAGCAGTACCGGGACACTGAGCAATCAGCCCCAGCATTTT. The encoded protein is CASSTGTLSNQPQHF.

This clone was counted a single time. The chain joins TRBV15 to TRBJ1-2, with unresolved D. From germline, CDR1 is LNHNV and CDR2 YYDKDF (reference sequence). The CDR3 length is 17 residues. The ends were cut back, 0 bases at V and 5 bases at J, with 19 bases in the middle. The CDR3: CATSREYAIEHTYGYTF. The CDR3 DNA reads TGTGCCACCAGCAGAGAATACGCAATTGAGCACACTTATGGCTACACCTTC. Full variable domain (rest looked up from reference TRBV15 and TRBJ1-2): DAMVIQNPRYQVTQFGKPVTLSCSQTLNHNVMYWYQQKSSQAPKLLFHYYDKDFNNEADTPDNFQSRRPNTSFCFLDIRSPGLGDTAMYLCATSREYAIEHTYGYTFGSGTRLTVV.

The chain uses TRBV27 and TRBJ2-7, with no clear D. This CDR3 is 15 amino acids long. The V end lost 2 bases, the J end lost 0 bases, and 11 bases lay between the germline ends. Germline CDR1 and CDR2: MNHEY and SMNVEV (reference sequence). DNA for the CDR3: TGTGCCAGCAGTTTAGGCGATGGATTCTCCTACGAGCAGTACTTC. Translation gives CASSLGDGFSYEQYF.

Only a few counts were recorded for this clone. CDR3 region: CASSFPCTGGLDTIYF. The CDR3 coding sequence is TGTGCCAGCAGTTTTCCCTGCACAGGGGGCTTGGACACCATATATTTT. This chain connects TRBV27 to TRBJ1-3, with 9 positions matching TRBD1. The CDR3 has 16 residues. The V segment lost 3 bases and the J segment 8 bases; nucleotides outside the gene matches: 11. CDR1 and CDR2 (germline): MNHEY, SMNVEV (reference sequence).

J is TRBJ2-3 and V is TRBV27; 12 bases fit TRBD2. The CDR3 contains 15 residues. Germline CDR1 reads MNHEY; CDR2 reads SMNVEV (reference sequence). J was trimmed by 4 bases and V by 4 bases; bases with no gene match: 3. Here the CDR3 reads CASSWGLAGPDTQYF. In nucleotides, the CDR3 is TGTGCCAGCAGTTGGGGACTAGCGGGCCCAGATACGCAGTATTTT.

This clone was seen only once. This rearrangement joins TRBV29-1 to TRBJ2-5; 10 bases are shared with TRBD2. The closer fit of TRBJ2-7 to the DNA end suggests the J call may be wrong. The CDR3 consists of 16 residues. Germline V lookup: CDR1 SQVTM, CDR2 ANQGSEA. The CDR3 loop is CSVEAGLAGASYEQYF. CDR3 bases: TGCAGCGTTGAAGCGGGGCTAGCGGGAGCCTCCTACGAGCAGTACTTC.

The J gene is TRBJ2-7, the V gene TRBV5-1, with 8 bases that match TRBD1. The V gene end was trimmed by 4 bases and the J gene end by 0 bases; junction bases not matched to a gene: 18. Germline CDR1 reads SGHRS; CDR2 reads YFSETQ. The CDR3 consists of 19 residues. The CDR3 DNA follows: TGCGCCAGCAGCCAGGACAGGGCCGGACTGAAATATAGCTCCTACGAGCAGTACTTC. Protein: CASSQDRAGLKYSSYEQYF.

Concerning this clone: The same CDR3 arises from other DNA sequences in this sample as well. The CDR3 nucleotides read TGCAGCGCCTTAGCGGGAGTGGGCACCGGGGAGCTGTTTTTT. Translation: CSALAGVGTGELFF. The chain has TRBV29-1 and TRBJ2-2, with 9 bases that match TRBD2. There are 14 residues in the CDR3. Trimming cost V 7 bases and J 4 bases; bases outside gene matches: 7. Germline V lookup: CDR1 SQVTM, CDR2 ANQGSEA.

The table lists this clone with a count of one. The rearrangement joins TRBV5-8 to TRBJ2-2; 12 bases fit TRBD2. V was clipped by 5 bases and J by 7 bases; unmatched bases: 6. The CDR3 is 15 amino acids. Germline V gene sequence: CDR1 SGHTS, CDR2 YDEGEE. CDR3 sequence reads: CASSWTSGNVGELFF. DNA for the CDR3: TGTGCCAGCAGTTGGACTAGCGGGAATGTCGGGGAGCTGTTTTTT.

CDR3 loop: CASTPQGALYEQYF. CDR3 DNA sequence: TGTGCCAGCACCCCTCAGGGGGCCCTCTACGAGCAGTACTTC. The J gene is TRBJ2-7, the V gene TRBV7-9; 8 bases match TRBD1. The CDR3 spans 14 residues. Germline CDR1 reads SEHNR; CDR2 reads FQNEAQ (reference sequence). Germline trimming cut 7 bases from V and 3 bases from J; bases unmatched to any gene: 8.

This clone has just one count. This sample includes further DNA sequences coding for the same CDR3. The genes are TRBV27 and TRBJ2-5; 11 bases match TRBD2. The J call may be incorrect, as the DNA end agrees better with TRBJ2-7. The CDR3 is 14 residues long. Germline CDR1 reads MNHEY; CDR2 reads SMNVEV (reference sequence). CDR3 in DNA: TGTGCCAGCAGTTCCGGGACTAGCGGCTACGAGCAGTACTTC. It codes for CASSSGTSGYEQYF.

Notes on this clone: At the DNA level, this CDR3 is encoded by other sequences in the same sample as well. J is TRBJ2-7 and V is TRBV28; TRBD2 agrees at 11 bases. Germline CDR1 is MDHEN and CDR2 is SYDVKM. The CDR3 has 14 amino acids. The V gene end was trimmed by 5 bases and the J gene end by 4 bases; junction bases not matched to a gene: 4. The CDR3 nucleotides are TGTGCCAGCAGTCCACTAGCGGGAGAATACGAGCAGTACTTC. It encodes CASSPLAGEYEQYF.

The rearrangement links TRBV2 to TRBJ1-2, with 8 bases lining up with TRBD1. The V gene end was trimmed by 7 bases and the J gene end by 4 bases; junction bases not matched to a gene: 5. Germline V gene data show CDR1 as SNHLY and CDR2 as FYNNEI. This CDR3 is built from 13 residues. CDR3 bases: TGTGCCAGCATTGGGGACAGGACCTATGGCTACACCTTC. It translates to CASIGDRTYGYTF.

This CDR3 is CASRSGTGVYEQYF. CDR3 in DNA: TGTGCCAGCAGGTCCGGGACAGGGGTCTACGAGCAGTACTTC. The genes are TRBV28 and TRBJ2-7; 10 bases line up with TRBD1. CDR1 MDHEN and CDR2 SYDVKM come from the germline V gene. V shed 6 bases, J shed 3 bases, and the junction held 5 bases outside the gene matches. The CDR3 extends over 14 amino acids.

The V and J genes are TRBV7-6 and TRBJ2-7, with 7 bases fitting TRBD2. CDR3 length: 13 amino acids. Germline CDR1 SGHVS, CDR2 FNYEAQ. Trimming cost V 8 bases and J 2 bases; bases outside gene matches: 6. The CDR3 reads CASALGGAYEQYF. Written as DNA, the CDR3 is TGTGCCAGCGCCTTGGGGGGGGCCTACGAGCAGTACTTC.

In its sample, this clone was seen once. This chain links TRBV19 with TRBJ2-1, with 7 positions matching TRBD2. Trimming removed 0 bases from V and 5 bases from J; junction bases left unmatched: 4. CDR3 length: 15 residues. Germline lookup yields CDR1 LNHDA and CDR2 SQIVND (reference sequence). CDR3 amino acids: CASSIEREIHNEQFF. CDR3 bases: TGTGCCAGTAGTATAGAGCGGGAGATCCACAATGAGCAGTTCTTC.

For the CDR3, the DNA is TGTGCCAGTTTAACCGGGACCCAAGGAAACACCATATATTTT. It is translated as CASLTGTQGNTIYF. The genes are TRBV6-4 and TRBJ1-3, with D possibly matching TRBD1 (5 bases). Germline lookup yields CDR1 MRHNA and CDR2 SNTAGT. V lost 9 bases to trimming and J lost 4 bases, with 16 bases between them. The CDR3 extends over 14 amino acids.

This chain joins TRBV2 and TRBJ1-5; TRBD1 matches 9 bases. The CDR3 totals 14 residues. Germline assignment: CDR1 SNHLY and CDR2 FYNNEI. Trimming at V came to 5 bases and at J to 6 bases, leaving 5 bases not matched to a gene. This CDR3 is CASSSGDRVQPQHF. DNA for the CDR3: TGTGCCAGCAGTTCCGGGGACAGGGTTCAGCCCCAGCATTTT.

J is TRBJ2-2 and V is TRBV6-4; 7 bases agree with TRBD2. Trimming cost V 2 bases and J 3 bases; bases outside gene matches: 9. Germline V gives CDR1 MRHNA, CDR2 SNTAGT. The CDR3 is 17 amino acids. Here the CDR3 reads CASSDLMGGGDTGELFF. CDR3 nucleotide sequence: TGTGCCAGCAGTGACCTCATGGGGGGAGGGGACACCGGGGAGCTGTTTTTT.

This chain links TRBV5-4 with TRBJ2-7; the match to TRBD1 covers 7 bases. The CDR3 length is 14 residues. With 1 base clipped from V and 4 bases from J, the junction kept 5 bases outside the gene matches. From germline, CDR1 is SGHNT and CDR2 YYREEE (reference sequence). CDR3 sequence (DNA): TGTGCCAGCAGCTTGAACAGGGGAAGGTACGAGCAGTACTTC. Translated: CASSLNRGRYEQYF. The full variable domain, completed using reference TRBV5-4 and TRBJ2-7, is ETGVTQSPTHLIKTRGQQVTLRCSSQSGHNTVSWYQQALGQGPQFIFQYYREEENGRGNFPPRFSGLQFPNYSSELNVNALELDDSALYLCASSLNRGRYEQYFGPGTRLTVT.